This is a list of T cell receptor beta chains from one sample in a study of blood T cell repertoires in COVID-19. Profiled with immunoSEQ multiplex PCR; TCRdb holds only in-frame clones, not every one. The sample holds 300,000 to 350,000 clones, about 90% seen once. Sequences were obtained from peripheral blood. Source of these receptors: a woman between 35 and 50 years old with COVID-19, enrolled during active disease. The CDR3 runs from the conserved cysteine through the conserved F or W. The D gene is left open where the match is weak.

j_gene: TRBJ2-7; d_gene: NA; v_gene: TRBV4-2; CDR3aa: CASSQDERIRDYEQYF
j_gene: TRBJ1-5; d_gene: NA; v_gene: TRBV19; CDR3aa: CASSGTPGEPQHF
j_gene: TRBJ2-1; d_gene: NA; v_gene: TRBV28; CDR3aa: CATGGIYNEQFF
j_gene: TRBJ2-5; d_gene: NA; v_gene: TRBV28; CDR3aa: CASKTGRQETQYF
j_gene: TRBJ1-2; d_gene: NA; v_gene: TRBV6-2/TRBV6-3; CDR3aa: CASSYSSTGGYTF
j_gene: TRBJ1-2; d_gene: NA; v_gene: TRBV27; CDR3aa: CASSYRQGSVYGYTF
j_gene: TRBJ1-5; d_gene: TRBD1; v_gene: TRBV24-1; CDR3aa: CATSASGQGAQPQHF
j_gene: TRBJ2-5; d_gene: NA; v_gene: TRBV27; CDR3aa: CASSPLYTTEIQETQYF
j_gene: TRBJ2-7; d_gene: TRBD1; v_gene: TRBV28; CDR3aa: CASRSFPGQGYNEQYF
j_gene: TRBJ2-1; d_gene: TRBD2; v_gene: TRBV7-2; CDR3aa: CASSLEGTSGSNEQFF
j_gene: TRBJ1-1; d_gene: NA; v_gene: TRBV6-5; CDR3aa: CASSYSGAGFTEAFF
j_gene: TRBJ1-5; d_gene: NA; v_gene: TRBV7-2; CDR3aa: CASSQAAGYSNQPQHF
j_gene: TRBJ2-1; d_gene: NA; v_gene: TRBV11-2; CDR3aa: CASSLGHSSYNEQFF
j_gene: TRBJ2-7; d_gene: TRBD2; v_gene: TRBV7-9; CDR3aa: CASSLRISGGEQYF
j_gene: TRBJ1-6; d_gene: NA; v_gene: TRBV18; CDR3aa: CASSPGGDPENSPLHF
j_gene: TRBJ2-3; d_gene: TRBD1; v_gene: TRBV7-3; CDR3aa: CASSLGQGEGQYF
j_gene: TRBJ2-7; d_gene: NA; v_gene: TRBV5-1; CDR3aa: CASSLAEGIYEQYF
j_gene: TRBJ2-1; d_gene: TRBD2; v_gene: TRBV10-3; CDR3aa: CAIMYVRPSGAGEQFF
j_gene: TRBJ2-7; d_gene: TRBD1; v_gene: TRBV5-4; CDR3aa: CASSVGTGRGEQYF
j_gene: TRBJ2-1; d_gene: NA; v_gene: TRBV6-4; CDR3aa: CASSDPRRGPEQFF
j_gene: TRBJ1-5; d_gene: TRBD1; v_gene: TRBV29-1; CDR3aa: CSATGRGQPQHF
j_gene: TRBJ2-4; d_gene: NA; v_gene: TRBV28; CDR3aa: CASSLLRLGVRNIQYF
j_gene: TRBJ2-1; d_gene: NA; v_gene: TRBV12-2; CDR3aa: CASRLDAVNRDRVSRAQFF
j_gene: TRBJ1-2; d_gene: NA; v_gene: TRBV28; CDR3aa: CASSLPGLYGYGYTF
j_gene: TRBJ2-7; d_gene: TRBD2; v_gene: TRBV5-1; CDR3aa: CASSLAGTNIYEQYF
j_gene: TRBJ1-2; d_gene: TRBD1; v_gene: TRBV25-1; CDR3aa: CASSELLSGQDYGYTF
j_gene: TRBJ1-6; d_gene: NA; v_gene: TRBV6-5; CDR3aa: CASSSYGAYNSPLHF
j_gene: TRBJ2-7; d_gene: NA; v_gene: TRBV7-3; CDR3aa: CASSPRGSYEQYF
j_gene: TRBJ2-7; d_gene: NA; v_gene: TRBV7-2; CDR3aa: CASSYGQGWFAEQYF
j_gene: TRBJ2-5; d_gene: NA; v_gene: TRBV11-2; CDR3aa: CASSPDSFTETQYF
j_gene: TRBJ1-1; d_gene: NA; v_gene: TRBV19; CDR3aa: CASKGLPNTEAFF
j_gene: TRBJ1-1; d_gene: NA; v_gene: TRBV6-5; CDR3aa: CASIISGTQNTEAFF
j_gene: TRBJ2-2; d_gene: NA; v_gene: TRBV29-1; CDR3aa: CSVDRGRGTGELFF
j_gene: TRBJ1-2; d_gene: TRBD1; v_gene: TRBV7-9; CDR3aa: CASSPGTGIYGYTF
j_gene: TRBJ1-1; d_gene: TRBD1; v_gene: TRBV28; CDR3aa: CASSLGGTANTEAFF
j_gene: TRBJ1-1; d_gene: NA; v_gene: TRBV19; CDR3aa: CASSIGRWPEEAFF
j_gene: TRBJ2-6; d_gene: TRBD1; v_gene: TRBV19; CDR3aa: CASNRDSLSGANVLTF
j_gene: TRBJ2-2; d_gene: TRBD1; v_gene: TRBV28; CDR3aa: CASSSTGETGELFF
j_gene: TRBJ1-2; d_gene: NA; v_gene: TRBV28; CDR3aa: CASRLVGGGDYGYTF
j_gene: TRBJ2-7; d_gene: TRBD1; v_gene: TRBV13; CDR3aa: CASSLWQGAYEQYF
j_gene: TRBJ1-1; d_gene: NA; v_gene: TRBV6-2/TRBV6-3; CDR3aa: CASSSMNTEAFF
j_gene: TRBJ2-7; d_gene: TRBD1; v_gene: TRBV6-1; CDR3aa: CASSEAPGLGQGASYEQYF
j_gene: TRBJ2-1; d_gene: TRBD2; v_gene: TRBV3-1/TRBV3-2; CDR3aa: CASSQEGLAEGEQFF
j_gene: TRBJ1-3; d_gene: NA; v_gene: TRBV7-9; CDR3aa: CASSRGTTGPGNTIYF
j_gene: TRBJ1-2; d_gene: TRBD1; v_gene: TRBV7-8; CDR3aa: CASSLGRGDDYGYTF
j_gene: TRBJ1-1; d_gene: NA; v_gene: TRBV5-4; CDR3aa: CASSFRSQANTEAFF
j_gene: TRBJ1-4; d_gene: TRBD1; v_gene: TRBV6-2/TRBV6-3; CDR3aa: CASSPLTGTGDEKLFF
j_gene: TRBJ2-3; d_gene: TRBD2; v_gene: TRBV9; CDR3aa: CASSVSGGLDTQYF
j_gene: TRBJ2-3; d_gene: NA; v_gene: TRBV19; CDR3aa: CASSIDLPPSTGTDTQYF
j_gene: TRBJ2-2; d_gene: TRBD2; v_gene: TRBV4-3; CDR3aa: CASSQARGGLAGESTGELFF
j_gene: TRBJ1-2; d_gene: NA; v_gene: TRBV19; CDR3aa: CASSFQDRYGYTF
j_gene: TRBJ1-4; d_gene: NA; v_gene: TRBV28; CDR3aa: CASSLGGRGYEKLFF
j_gene: TRBJ1-5; d_gene: TRBD1; v_gene: TRBV30; CDR3aa: CAWSVVGGVQPQHF
j_gene: TRBJ1-3; d_gene: NA; v_gene: TRBV19; CDR3aa: CASTLGGHLGNTIYF